The 29 T cell receptor beta chains presented below share a single source sample, sequenced in a study of blood T cell repertoires in COVID-19. The data were produced by immunoSEQ multiplex PCR, yet TCRdb's version contains in-frame clones alone and is incomplete. The sample lists around 130,000 clones, roughly 85% occurring once. The sample comprised peripheral blood. These receptor sequences come from a human donor in a cohort sampled during active COVID-19.

The V gene is TRBV6-2 or TRBV6-3, the J gene TRBJ1-6; maybe TRBD1 (6 bases). Germline V gene sequence: CDR1 MNHEY, CDR2 SVGEGT. This CDR3 has 14 amino acids. Trimming took 4 bases from V and 10 from J, leaving 14 bases between them. CDR3 nucleotides: TGTGCCAGCAGTTTTGTACAGGGCACCTCACCCCTCCACTTT. Translation gives CASSFVQGTSPLHF.

The chain carries TRBV15 and TRBJ2-7, with 9 bases lining up with TRBD1. This CDR3 region has 15 residues. The germline V gene has CDR1 LNHNV and CDR2 YYDKDF (reference sequence). After removal of 5 bases from V and 4 bases from J, the junction contained 9 bases not matched to a gene. The CDR3 sequence: CATSPGTGILYEQYV. For the CDR3, the DNA is TGTGCCACCAGCCCCGGGACAGGGATTTTGTACGAGCAGTACGTC.

The CDR3 sequence is CASSQETSGGGDTQYF. DNA of the CDR3: TGCGCCAGCAGCCAGGAGACTAGCGGGGGCGGAGATACGCAGTATTTT. The chain links TRBV4-3 to TRBJ2-3, with 12 bases identical to TRBD2. V lost 3 bases and J lost 5; bases outside the gene matches: 6. The length of the CDR3 is 16 residues. Germline lookup yields CDR1 LGHNA and CDR2 YSLEER.

The chain combines TRBV12-3 or TRBV12-4 with TRBJ2-1, with D tentatively TRBD2 (7 bases). The CDR3 length is 13 residues. The ends were cut back, 7 bases at V and 6 bases at J, with 13 bases in the middle. The DNA of the CDR3 is TGTGCCAGCACCCTAGGGGGGGGCAATGAGCAGTTCTTC. Translating it yields CASTLGGGNEQFF.

The chain couples TRBV9 to TRBJ2-1; D is uncertain. The germline gives CDR1 SGDLS, CDR2 YYNGEE. V was cut by 0 bases and J by 2 bases, with 3 bases left in between. The CDR3 covers 13 residues. This chain's CDR3 is CASSVGAYNEQFF. CDR3 nucleotides: TGTGCCAGCAGCGTAGGAGCCTACAATGAGCAGTTCTTC. Full variable domain (rest looked up from reference TRBV9 and TRBJ2-1): DSGVTQTPKHLITATGQRVTLRCSPRSGDLSVYWYQQSLDQGLQFLIQYYNGEERAKGNILERFSAQQFPDLHSELNLSSLELGDSALYFCASSVGAYNEQFFGPGTRLTVL.

This clone has only a few counts. The V and J genes are TRBV2 and TRBJ1-2; 7 bases agree with TRBD1. The CDR3 covers 13 residues. Trimming took 3 bases from V and 7 from J; bases not matched to a gene: 5. Germline V gene data show CDR1 as SNHLY and CDR2 as FYNNEI. The CDR3: CASSDQGGSGYTF. The DNA for the CDR3 is TGTGCCAGCAGTGATCAGGGGGGTAGTGGCTACACCTTC.

Notes on this clone: In the same sample, other DNA sequences code for this CDR3. V gene TRBV2 combines with J gene TRBJ1-1; 7 bases line up with TRBD1. The germline V gene has CDR1 SNHLY and CDR2 FYNNEI. V lost 6 bases, J lost 1 base, and 2 bases stayed unmatched. The CDR3 sequence is 13 residues long. CDR3 bases: TGTGCCAGCAGCCGGGACAGGAACACTGAAGCTTTCTTT. Amino acid sequence: CASSRDRNTEAFF.

The chain combines TRBV19 with TRBJ2-3; 11 bases agree with TRBD2. The CDR3 runs 14 residues. The germline CDR1 and CDR2 sequences are LNHDA and SQIVND (reference sequence). With 7 bases clipped from V and 6 bases from J, the junction kept 6 bases outside the gene matches. CDR3 sequence reads: CASTLAGGTDTQYF. DNA of the CDR3: TGTGCCAGTACCCTAGCGGGAGGAACCGATACGCAGTATTTT.

This clone was counted a single time. CDR3 amino acids: CASSYGQHYGYTF. The DNA for the CDR3 is TGTGCCAGCAGTTACGGGCAACACTATGGCTACACCTTC. This chain links TRBV6-2 or TRBV6-3 with TRBJ1-2, with D unclear. The CDR3 contains 13 residues. Trimming took 2 bases from V and 3 from J, leaving 7 bases between them. Per the germline V gene, CDR1 is MNHEY and CDR2 is SVGEGT.

This sequence joins TRBV19 and TRBJ1-6; D gene ambiguous. V was pared by 3 bases and J by 9 bases, with 18 bases between. Germline V gives CDR1 LNHDA, CDR2 SQIVND (reference sequence). This CDR3 comprises 16 residues. The CDR3 loop is CASSIFHEQTSSPLHF. For the CDR3, the DNA is TGTGCCAGTAGTATCTTTCATGAACAGACGAGTTCACCCCTCCACTTT.

V is TRBV12-3 or TRBV12-4 and J is TRBJ2-7, with D perhaps TRBD2 (5 bases). This CDR3 region has 12 residues. V lost 5 bases, J lost 8 bases, and 13 bases lay in between. The DNA for the CDR3 is TGTGCCAGCAGTCAACTAACGGGGAAGCAGTACTTC. This sequence encodes CASSQLTGKQYF.

The CDR3 nucleotides read TGTGCCAGCCCCCGATTGGGGACAGGGTCGGAGTCCACTGAAGCTTTCTTT. Residues: CASPRLGTGSESTEAFF. The chain links TRBV5-8 to TRBJ1-1; 9 nucleotides agree with TRBD1. J lost 4 bases, V lost 7 bases, and 17 bases had no gene match. CDR1 SGHTS and CDR2 YDEGEE come from the germline V gene. The CDR3 is 17 amino acids.

The chain employs TRBV2 and TRBJ1-6, with D tentatively TRBD1 (5 bases). V was trimmed by 8 bases and J by 13 bases, leaving 24 bases between them. Germline V gene lookup returns CDR1 SNHLY and CDR2 FYNNEI. The CDR3 length is 15 residues. This CDR3 reads CASGPRDGPMRPLHF. CDR3 bases: TGTGCCAGCGGTCCCAGGGATGGTCCCATGCGGCCCCTCCACTTT.

This chain uses TRBV14 with TRBJ2-1; TRBD1 matches at 7 bases. The CDR3 runs 17 residues. V trimming: 1 base; J trimming: 5 bases; junction bases outside the gene matches: 11. The germline gives CDR1 SGHDN, CDR2 FVKESK. CDR3 region: CASSQGRGRPRDNEQFF. In nucleotides, the CDR3 is TGTGCCAGCAGCCAAGGAAGGGGGCGCCCCCGTGACAATGAGCAGTTCTTC.

The rearrangement joins TRBV2 to TRBJ1-2; TRBD1 might be the D (5 bases). Germline CDR1 is SNHLY and CDR2 is FYNNEI. Trimming stripped 5 bases from V and 7 bases from J, with 11 bases between. The CDR3 covers 12 residues. The CDR3 DNA reads TGTGCCAGCAGTTACAATAGGGGTGGCTACACCTTC. Its translation: CASSYNRGGYTF.

This sequence joins TRBV29-1 and TRBJ1-2; D is uncertain. The CDR3 loop spans 11 amino acids. In germline, CDR1 is SQVTM, CDR2 ANQGSEA. V lost 3 bases, J lost 4 bases, and 6 bases lay in between. The CDR3 DNA reads as TGCAGCGTTGATCCAGTCTATGGCTACACCTTC. Translating gives CSVDPVYGYTF.

This chain joins TRBV4-3 and TRBJ1-2; D is unclear. Trimming removed 1 base from V and 8 bases from J, with 14 bases in between. The CDR3 loop spans 14 amino acids. From germline, CDR1 is LGHNA and CDR2 YSLEER. The CDR3 region is CASSQGRGIGGYTF. The DNA for the CDR3 is TGCGCCAGCAGCCAAGGGAGAGGGATAGGAGGCTACACCTTC.

The chain has TRBV19 and TRBJ1-1, with D unclear. The CDR3 runs to 14 residues. Germline lookup yields CDR1 LNHDA and CDR2 SQIVND (reference sequence). Between the trimmed V and J ends, which lost 2 bases and 2 bases, there was a span of 9 bases. DNA for the CDR3: TGTGCCAGTAGTATAATGGGCACTAACACTGAAGCTTTCTTT. This gives the protein CASSIMGTNTEAFF.

The J gene is TRBJ2-1, the V gene TRBV4-3; 8 nucleotides align to TRBD1. Germline V gene lookup returns CDR1 LGHNA and CDR2 YSLEER. Trimming took 0 bases from V and 8 from J; bases not matched to a gene: 15. This CDR3 is built from 18 residues. The DNA of the CDR3 is TGCGCCAGCAGCCAAGATGCCCCCGACGGACAGGGTGACGATGAGCAGTTCTTC. Amino acid sequence: CASSQDAPDGQGDDEQFF.

The chain is built from TRBV7-9 and TRBJ2-5; D remains ambiguous. The CDR3 has 15 residues. The V gene's germline CDR1 is SEHNR and CDR2 FQNEAQ (reference sequence). V dropped 1 base and J dropped 3 bases, with 12 bases sitting between them. CDR3 amino acids: CASSLGSTEKETQYF. The CDR3 nucleotides are TGTGCCAGCAGCTTAGGATCAACAGAGAAAGAGACCCAGTACTTC. Combining the CDR3 with reference TRBV7-9 and TRBJ2-5 gives the whole variable domain DTGVSQNPRHKITKRGQNVTFRCDPISEHNRLYWYRQTLGQGPEFLTYFQNEAQLEKSRLLSDRFSAERPKGSFSTLEIQRTEQGDSAMYLCASSLGSTEKETQYFGPGTRLLVL.

For the CDR3, the DNA is TGTGCCAGCAGCCACCCCCGGGGGACAGGAAGTAGGGAGCAGTACTTC. Protein sequence: CASSHPRGTGSREQYF. The rearrangement links TRBV3-1 (or the pseudogene TRBV3-2) to TRBJ2-7; the match to TRBD1 covers 8 bases. Germline CDR1 is LGHDT and CDR2 is YNNKEL (reference sequence). This CDR3 contains 16 residues. V dropped 3 bases and J dropped 7; count of bases not matched to a gene: 14.

The rearrangement links TRBV19 to TRBJ2-1; D perhaps matches TRBD2 (6 bases). This CDR3 comprises 14 residues. Per the germline V gene, CDR1 is LNHDA and CDR2 is SQIVND (reference sequence). Trimming took off 6 bases at V and 2 bases at J, with 11 bases between the two ends. The chain's CDR3 is CASSRQRAYNEQFF. CDR3 bases: TGTGCCAGTAGCAGGCAGCGGGCCTACAATGAGCAGTTCTTC. Full variable domain (outside the CDR3, taken from reference TRBV19 and TRBJ2-1): DGGITQSPKYLFRKEGQNVTLSCEQNLNHDAMYWYRQDPGQGLRLIYYSQIVNDFQKGDIAEGYSVSREKKESFPLTVTSAQKNPTAFYLCASSRQRAYNEQFFGPGTRLTVL.

This clone was found once. The chain joins TRBV3-1 (or the pseudogene TRBV3-2) to TRBJ1-2; 10 bases agree with TRBD1. Trimming removed 3 bases from V and 3 bases from J; junction bases left unmatched: 4. The CDR3 runs 15 residues. Looked up from germline, CDR1 is LGHDT and CDR2 is YNNKEL (reference sequence). CDR3 coding DNA: TGTGCCAGCAGCCAGATGGGGACAGGGGACTATGGCTACACCTTC. As protein: CASSQMGTGDYGYTF.

The rearrangement uses TRBV27 and TRBJ1-2, with a tentative D call TRBD1 (6 bases). The CDR3 runs 14 residues. Germline loops: CDR1 MNHEY, CDR2 SMNVEV (reference sequence). Trimming took 1 base from V and 6 from J, leaving 12 bases between them. The CDR3 DNA reads as TGTGCCAGCAGTTTATTACAGGGTAGAGATGGCTACACCTTC. It yields the protein CASSLLQGRDGYTF.

This clone was counted only a few times. The V and J genes are TRBV2 and TRBJ2-2, with D perhaps matching TRBD2 (7 bases). Germline CDR1 is SNHLY and CDR2 is FYNNEI. This CDR3 contains 15 residues. V lost 4 bases and J 5 bases, leaving 14 bases between the germline ends. The CDR3 DNA follows: TGTGCCAGCAGTGTTGGAGGGGGGGCAACCGGGGAGCTGTTTTTT. This sequence encodes CASSVGGGATGELFF.

This rearrangement joins TRBV4-1 to TRBJ2-3, with 9 bases lining up with TRBD1. This CDR3 is built from 17 residues. Per the germline V gene, CDR1 is MGHRA and CDR2 is YSYEKL. The trim removed 4 bases at V and 4 bases at J, leaving 12 bases unmatched. The CDR3, as DNA: TGCGCCAGCAGCCCAACCGGGACAGGGAGCGTTGCAGATACGCAGTATTTT. Its translation is CASSPTGTGSVADTQYF.

The chain recombines TRBV27 with TRBJ2-3; a weak D match, TRBD2 (6 bases). Germline assignment: CDR1 MNHEY and CDR2 SMNVEV (reference sequence). The CDR3 loop spans 14 amino acids. The V gene lost 8 bases and the J gene lost 2 bases, with 14 bases spanning the gap. This CDR3 is CASGYGLPTDTQYF. The CDR3 DNA reads as TGTGCCAGCGGATACGGACTACCCACAGATACGCAGTATTTT.

This sequence joins TRBV24-1 and TRBJ2-3; 8 bases map to TRBD1. V lost 5 bases, J lost 0 bases, and 9 bases stayed unmatched. The length of the CDR3 is 17 residues. Germline-derived CDR1 and CDR2 are KGHDR and SFDVKD. The CDR3 bases are TGTGCCACCAGTGTCGGCCAGGGGGCTTCTAGCACAGATACGCAGTATTTT. Amino acids: CATSVGQGASSTDTQYF.

The chain links TRBV19 to TRBJ2-7; 7 bases are shared with TRBD2. V lost 6 bases, J lost 3 bases, and 2 bases stayed unmatched. The CDR3 has 12 residues. Germline assignment: CDR1 LNHDA and CDR2 SQIVND (reference sequence). The CDR3 protein is CASSSGGYEQYF. CDR3 sequence (DNA): TGTGCCAGTAGCTCGGGGGGCTACGAGCAGTACTTC.